The 29 T cell receptor beta chains listed next were all sequenced from one sample in a study of T-cell memory formation after mild COVID-19. MiXCR was run by TCRdb on the 5' RACE reads, yielding one entry per CDR3 protein. In the table there are hundreds of thousands of distinct CDR3 sequences, about 20% of which are singletons. The sequenced sample was PBMCs or a T cell subset sorted from them (not recorded which). These receptors were collected from an adult woman who had mild COVID-19 (a few samples of this study predate the infection). Cell type and time point are not known.

This clonotype has only a few counts. This chain connects TRBV4-2 to TRBJ2-2; D could derive from TRBD1 or TRBD2 (5 bases each). The CDR3 runs to 16 residues. V dropped 4 bases and J dropped 5 bases, with 17 bases sitting between them. Germline V gives CDR1 LGHNA, CDR2 YNFKEQ. CDR3 sequence reads: CASSPWGIQLTGELFF. For the CDR3, the DNA is TGTGCCAGCAGCCCGTGGGGGATACAGCTAACCGGGGAGCTGTTTTTT.

This clonotype was detected a few times. The V gene is TRBV6-2 or TRBV6-3, the J gene TRBJ1-5, with D possibly matching TRBD1 (5 bases). The ends were cut back, 8 bases at V and 0 bases at J, with 23 bases in the middle. Germline V lookup: CDR1 MNHEY, CDR2 SVGEGT. The CDR3 runs to 18 residues. CDR3 in amino acids: CASRTRSSSFYSNQPQHF. CDR3 DNA: TGTGCCAGCCGGACAAGGTCCTCAAGTTTCTATAGCAATCAGCCCCAGCATTTT.

The V and J genes are TRBV29-1 and TRBJ2-7; D remains ambiguous. Germline V lookup: CDR1 SQVTM, CDR2 ANQGSEA. The germline V and J ends were trimmed by 3 bases and 4 bases, with 13 bases remaining between them. The CDR3 has 13 amino acids. CDR3 DNA sequence: TGCAGCGTTGAGACTCCGGGCGATTACGAGCAGTACTTC. The encoded protein is CSVETPGDYEQYF.

A few counts support this clonotype. The V gene is TRBV28, the J gene TRBJ2-2, with D possibly TRBD1 on 6 matching bases. The germline V gene has CDR1 MDHEN and CDR2 SYDVKM. The CDR3 extends over 15 amino acids. V lost 4 bases to trimming and J lost 7 bases, with 16 bases between them. The CDR3 here is CASSYTSRGYGELFF. CDR3 DNA sequence: TGTGCCAGCAGTTATACTTCGAGGGGGTACGGGGAGCTGTTTTTT.

This sequence joins TRBV20-1 and TRBJ2-2; TRBD1 agrees at 8 bases. The CDR3 has 15 amino acids. CDR1 DFQATT and CDR2 SNEGSKA come from the germline V gene (reference sequence). V lost 1 base to trimming and J lost 4 bases; unmatched junction nucleotides: 5. Here the CDR3 reads CSARADREGTGELFF. The DNA for the CDR3 is TGCAGTGCTAGAGCGGACAGGGAAGGCACCGGGGAGCTGTTTTTT.

The CDR3 sequence: CASSVEDRGTEAFF. Here the CDR3 DNA reads TGTGCCAGCAGCGTAGAAGACAGGGGGACTGAAGCTTTCTTT. This chain uses TRBV9 with TRBJ1-1; 9 nucleotides agree with TRBD1. Germline CDR1 and CDR2: SGDLS and YYNGEE. The CDR3 spans 14 residues. Unmatched junction bases numbered 2, after V lost 0 bases and J lost 5 bases.

V usage is TRBV7-2 and J usage is TRBJ2-3, with 9 bases that match TRBD2. Unmatched junction bases numbered 4, after V lost 1 base and J lost 5 bases. The germline V gene has CDR1 SGHTA and CDR2 FQGNSA. This CDR3 has 15 amino acids. CDR3 sequence (DNA): TGTGCCAGCAGCTTAGGGGGACTAGCAGGAGATACGCAGTATTTT. Its translation: CASSLGGLAGDTQYF.

In its sample, this clonotype was seen a few times. The chain has TRBV5-1 and TRBJ1-2; no firm D call. The V end was cut by 3 bases, the J end by 0 bases, with 9 bases between. The CDR3 runs to 14 residues. CDR1 SGHRS and CDR2 YFSETQ come from the germline V gene. The CDR3: CASSWEVTNYGYTF. The CDR3 DNA follows: TGCGCCAGCAGCTGGGAAGTGACTAACTATGGCTACACCTTC.

This sequence joins TRBV12-5 and TRBJ2-5; 7 bases agree with TRBD1. V shed 5 bases, J shed 3 bases, and the junction held 9 bases outside the gene matches. CDR1 and CDR2 from the germline V gene are LGHNT and FRNRAP. This CDR3 has 15 residues. The CDR3: CASGLGTDLEETQYF. CDR3 in DNA: TGTGCTAGTGGTCTTGGGACAGATCTTGAAGAGACCCAGTACTTC.

The count of this clonotype is one. This chain uses TRBV9 with TRBJ2-2; 7 nucleotides agree with TRBD1. The CDR3 spans 15 residues. V lost 0 bases, J lost 5 bases, and 4 bases stayed unmatched. Germline-derived CDR1 and CDR2 are SGDLS and YYNGEE. The CDR3 DNA reads TGTGCCAGCAGCGTAGATCCGACAGGGACCGGGGAGCTGTTTTTT. Protein sequence: CASSVDPTGTGELFF.

The chain links TRBV2 to TRBJ2-7, with TRBD1 matching 9 bases. The CDR3 runs 15 residues. With V trimmed by 7 bases and J by 5 bases, 12 bases remained unmatched. Germline V gives CDR1 SNHLY, CDR2 FYNNEI. The CDR3 protein is CASKSTGTGSDEQYF. The CDR3, as DNA: TGTGCCAGCAAGTCAACCGGGACAGGGTCTGACGAGCAGTACTTC.

There are a few counts of this clonotype. The rearrangement joins TRBV7-9 to TRBJ2-1; D is ambiguous. Trimming took off 2 bases at V and 4 bases at J, with 12 bases between the two ends. The CDR3 has 15 residues. Germline assignment: CDR1 SEHNR and CDR2 FQNEAQ (reference sequence). DNA for the CDR3: TGTGCCAGCAGCTTAAGCTCCGACCGTTACAATGAGCAGTTCTTC. Protein product: CASSLSSDRYNEQFF.

V is TRBV21-1 and J is TRBJ1-4; the table assigns TRBD1, which was not confirmed against the DNA. TRBV21-1 is an annotated pseudogene. The CDR3 runs to 18 residues. This CDR3 is CASSKKWRGTGGREKLFF. CDR3 bases: TGTGCCAGCAGCAAAAAGTGGCGAGGCACAGGAGGAAGAGAAAAACTGTTTTTT.

This clonotype was observed a few times. For the CDR3, the DNA is TGTGCCAGCAGTTTGGCTAGCGGCACCGGGGAGCTGTTTTTT. Its translation: CASSLASGTGELFF. This chain joins TRBV12-3 or TRBV12-4 and TRBJ2-2, with 7 bases aligning to TRBD2. The CDR3 consists of 14 residues. The V segment lost 3 bases and the J segment 4 bases; nucleotides outside the gene matches: 2.

This chain connects TRBV10-3 to TRBJ2-1, with 8 bases fitting TRBD2. CDR3 length: 16 amino acids. Germline CDR1 and CDR2: ENHRY and SYGVKD. V lost 8 bases and J lost 2; bases outside the gene matches: 11. The CDR3 coding sequence is TGTGCCATCGGGATCGGGAGGGCCGTCGCCTACAATGAGCAGTTCTTC. This codes for CAIGIGRAVAYNEQFF.

The V gene is TRBV2, the J gene TRBJ2-7; D is perhaps TRBD2 (5 bases). The length of the CDR3 is 17 residues. V lost 10 bases, J lost 5 bases, and 30 bases lay in between. CDR1 and CDR2 from the germline V gene are SNHLY and FYNNEI. The CDR3 is CATDLGSGDRLRDEQYF. For the CDR3, the DNA is TGTGCCACCGATCTGGGGAGCGGAGACCGTTTGCGCGACGAGCAGTACTTC.

This clonotype has more than one count but fewer than ten. The genes are TRBV18 and TRBJ1-5; D not resolved. CDR1 is KGHSH, CDR2 LQKENI, per germline. CDR3 length equals 13 residues. The ends were cut back, 2 bases at V and 3 bases at J, with 5 bases in the middle. For the CDR3, the DNA is TGTGCCAGCTCACCAGTACACAATCAGCCCCAGCATTTT. Its protein product is CASSPVHNQPQHF. The whole variable domain, remainder taken from reference TRBV18 and TRBJ1-5, is NAGVMQNPRHLVRRRGQEARLRCSPMKGHSHVYWYRQLPEEGLKFMVYLQKENIIDESGMPKERFSAEFPKEGPSILRIQQVVRGDSAAYFCASSPVHNQPQHFGDGTRLSIL.

The sample holds a few counts of this clonotype. V usage is TRBV5-1 and J usage is TRBJ2-7; 9 nucleotides agree with TRBD1. With 6 bases clipped from V and 5 bases from J, the junction kept 15 bases outside the gene matches. This CDR3 has 16 amino acids. CDR1 is SGHRS, CDR2 YFSETQ, per germline. CDR3 DNA: TGCGCCAGCACCTTACAGGGGGCCTCCAACTACGACGAGCAGTACTTC. Protein product: CASTLQGASNYDEQYF. Full variable domain (rest looked up from reference TRBV5-1 and TRBJ2-7): KAGVTQTPRYLIKTRGQQVTLSCSPISGHRSVSWYQQTPGQGLQFLFEYFSETQRNKGNFPGRFSGRQFSNSRSEMNVSTLELGDSALYLCASTLQGASNYDEQYFGPGTRLTVT.

V gene TRBV12-5 combines with J gene TRBJ1-1; TRBD1 is a possible D gene (5 bases). V dropped 1 base and J dropped 3 bases, with 12 bases sitting between them. This CDR3 comprises 15 residues. Germline CDR1 reads LGHNT; CDR2 reads FRNRAP. CDR3 amino acids: CASGLARGEDTEAFF. CDR3 nucleotide sequence: TGTGCTAGTGGTTTGGCCCGGGGGGAAGACACTGAAGCTTTCTTT.

This clonotype has at least ten counts. V and J are TRBV3-1 and TRBJ1-1; D is unclear. CDR3 length: 14 residues. V was trimmed by 4 bases and J by 1 base, leaving 10 bases between them. Germline V lookup: CDR1 LGHDT, CDR2 YNNKEL (reference sequence). CDR3 loop: CASSRARSNTEAFF. The CDR3 DNA reads TGTGCCAGCAGCCGGGCGAGGTCGAACACTGAAGCTTTCTTT.

The chain carries TRBV3-1 and TRBJ2-1; the D gene is possibly TRBD1 (5 bases). Germline V gene data show CDR1 as LGHDT and CDR2 as YNNKEL (reference sequence). V shed 3 bases and J shed 4 bases, with 7 bases lying between them. The CDR3 totals 13 residues. The CDR3 loop reads CASSQNRYNEQFF. In nucleotides, the CDR3 is TGTGCCAGCAGCCAGAACAGGTACAATGAGCAGTTCTTC.

The V gene is TRBV3-1, the J gene TRBJ1-6; the match to TRBD1 covers 7 bases. This CDR3 spans 15 amino acids. CDR1 and CDR2 (germline): LGHDT, YNNKEL (reference sequence). The junction had 5 bases not matched to a gene; V was cut back by 4 bases and J by 5 bases. CDR3 sequence reads: CASSPGTENNSPLHF. As DNA, the CDR3 is TGTGCCAGCAGCCCCGGGACAGAAAATAATTCACCCCTCCACTTT.

The chain combines TRBV7-2 with TRBJ1-1, with no clear D. CDR3 size: 13 residues. The V and J ends lost 8 bases and 3 bases respectively, with 13 bases between them. The germline V gene encodes CDR1 SGHTA and CDR2 FQGNSA. CDR3 in DNA: TGTGCCAGCGGCAATCGCCGTGACACTGAAGCTTTCTTT. Protein sequence: CASGNRRDTEAFF.

V and J are TRBV7-2 and TRBJ2-2; tentative D call: TRBD1 (6 bases). The CDR3 runs 15 residues. Trimming cost V 0 bases and J 5 bases, with 10 bases left between them. Looked up from germline, CDR1 is SGHTA and CDR2 is FQGNSA. The CDR3 reads CASSLATGGTGELFF. The DNA for the CDR3 is TGTGCCAGCAGCTTAGCGACAGGAGGAACCGGGGAGCTGTTTTTT.

This clonotype was observed a handful of times. The gene calls are TRBV7-3 and TRBJ2-5; D remains unclear. The CDR3 is 13 amino acids. Germline V CDR1 and CDR2: SGHTA, FQGTGA. V shed 5 bases and J shed 4 bases, with 11 bases lying between them. The CDR3 coding sequence is TGTGCCAGCAGCATGGTTGTGGGAGAGACCCAGTACTTC. Its translation: CASSMVVGETQYF.

This clonotype was detected only a few times. This chain connects TRBV25-1 to TRBJ2-7, with D possibly TRBD1 on 6 matching bases. The V gene's germline CDR1 is MGHDK and CDR2 SYGVNS. CDR3 length: 14 amino acids. The V gene lost 4 bases and the J gene lost 2 bases, with 12 bases spanning the gap. The CDR3 sequence: CASSAHRAPYEQYF. CDR3 DNA sequence: TGTGCCAGCAGTGCCCACAGGGCCCCCTACGAGCAGTACTTC.

The chain is built from TRBV20-1 and TRBJ2-5, with D possibly matching TRBD2 (6 bases). Per the germline V gene, CDR1 is DFQATT and CDR2 is SNEGSKA (reference sequence). The V and J ends lost 5 bases and 5 bases respectively, with 21 bases between them. CDR3 size: 15 residues. CDR3 sequence (DNA): TGCAGTGCTCTCGTTTTTGGGGGGAGTTTGGAGACCCAGTACTTC. Protein: CSALVFGGSLETQYF.

The chain carries TRBV30 and TRBJ1-6; the D is unclear. The CDR3 has 15 residues. Germline V CDR1 and CDR2: GTSNPN, SVGIG (reference sequence). The V gene lost 7 bases and the J gene lost 6 bases, with 19 bases spanning the gap. CDR3: CALEHREWANSPLHF. The CDR3 nucleotides are TGTGCCTTGGAACACCGAGAATGGGCTAATTCACCCCTCCACTTT.

This clonotype showed up just once. V gene TRBV5-4 combines with J gene TRBJ2-2; the match to TRBD1 covers 7 bases. Germline V gene lookup returns CDR1 SGHNT and CDR2 YYREEE (reference sequence). The ends lost 4 bases at V and 2 bases at J; junction bases unmatched: 8. This CDR3 is built from 16 residues. The CDR3 DNA sequence: TGTGCCAGCAGCCCGACGACAGGGTTCAACACCGGGGAGCTGTTTTTT. It translates to CASSPTTGFNTGELFF.